This T cell receptor beta chain was profiled in a study of T-cell memory formation after mild COVID-19 (dated by TCRdb to about 2021). About the study as a whole: TCR sequence clusters from the two donors were largely donor specific. In two donors, T-cell clones that expanded and contracted after mild COVID-19 were followed by sequencing TCRalpha and TCRbeta repertoires longitudinally. The cohort was made up of two young adult volunteers, one female and one male, who were previously healthy.

What the authors observed across the whole study: Contracting CD4+ clones appeared mostly in the CM and EM memory subsets, whereas CD8+ clones were enriched in EMRA. Clones contracting from day 15 to 85 had balanced CD4/CD8 phenotypes, while a second wave expanding from day 15 to 37 was biased towards CD4+. Some responding clones were detected in pre-infection memory, which suggested that pre-existing cross-reactive memory T cells had joined the SARS-CoV-2 response. Only two mild cases were covered by the study, and larger cohorts that include severe cases with pre-infection samples were considered necessary. SARS-CoV-2 specificity was not confirmed for the second-wave clones peaking on day 37.

The sequencing machine was an Illumina NovaSeq 6000. Using 5'RACE with constant-segment primers, TCRalpha and TCRbeta cDNA libraries were constructed, with sample barcodes and unique molecular identifiers added in the process. RNA was extracted from every sample with Trizol reagent. Library amplification was performed in two PCR steps, and a second sample barcode and Illumina TruSeq adapters were introduced in the second step. The libraries were sequenced on an Illumina NovaSeq using 2 x 150 bp paired-end reads. The original methods were these. Reads were demultiplexed and collapsed into UMI-guided consensus sequences with migec v1.2.7. Using mixcr v2.1.11, UMI consensuses were aligned to TRA and TRB V and J templates and then assembled into clonotypes. Expanded or contracted clonotypes were those called significant by both edgeR and NoisET, with noise models trained on biological replicates. For edgeR calls, the thresholds were a false discovery rate-adjusted p below 0.01 and a log2 fold-change of 1. PCA with hierarchical clustering of max-normalized trajectories of the 1000 most abundant clonotypes was used as exploratory dynamics analysis. Each responding clone was given a CD4 or CD8 phenotype based on the CD4+ and CD8+ repertoires, which had been sequenced separately. TCRdb ran its own pipeline on the public reads, namely fastp trimming at Q25 and MiXCR clone calling, and kept in-frame beta chains. Under each unique CDR3 protein, matching rows form one entry showing the most common genes and DNA. What appears here as the V and J calls and clone size reflects TCRdb's work, not the paper's. The sample records roughly 110,000 distinct CDR3 sequences, 13% to 15% of which are singletons. Less than 45% of the sample belongs to the ten largest clones.

PBMCs were isolated by Ficoll-Paque density gradient centrifugation. This clonotype was counted between two and nine times. Its antigen target is currently unknown. Per-base qualities were not stored, and no clone one base away is much larger. Compared with germline, V lacks 3 bases and J lacks 2 bases; bases without a gene match: 9. CDR3 length: 16 amino acids, cysteine to phenylalanine. Only the CDR3 portion is preserved as DNA: 48 bases, with reading frame beginning at the first base. Taken from the germline V gene, the CDR1 and CDR2 loops are SGHDT and YYEEEE. This TCR came from a man younger than 30 who had mild COVID-19 (a few samples of this study predate the infection). The sample titles of this study are shuffled in the database, so cell type and time point are left out; the donor was told from shared clones. The chain employs TRBV5-6 and TRBJ2-3; 7 junctional bases match TRBD2. Sequenced material: PBMCs or a T cell subset sorted from them (not recorded which). Read as DNA, the sequence is TGTGCCAGCAGCTCGGATGTGGGACTACCCACAGATACGCAGTATTTT. This is translated as CASSSDVGLPTDTQYF.